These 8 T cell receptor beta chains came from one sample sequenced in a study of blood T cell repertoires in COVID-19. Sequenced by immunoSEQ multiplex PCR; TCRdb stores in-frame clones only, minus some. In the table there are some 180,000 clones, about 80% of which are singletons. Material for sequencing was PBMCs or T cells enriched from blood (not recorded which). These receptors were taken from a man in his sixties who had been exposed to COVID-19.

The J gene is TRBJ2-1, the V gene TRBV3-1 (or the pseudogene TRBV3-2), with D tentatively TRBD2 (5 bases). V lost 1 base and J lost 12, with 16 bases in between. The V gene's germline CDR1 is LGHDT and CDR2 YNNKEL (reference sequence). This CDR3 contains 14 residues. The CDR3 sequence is CASSQVRGSAPQFF. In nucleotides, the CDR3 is TGTGCCAGCAGCCAAGTTCGCGGGTCCGCCCCGCAGTTCTTC.

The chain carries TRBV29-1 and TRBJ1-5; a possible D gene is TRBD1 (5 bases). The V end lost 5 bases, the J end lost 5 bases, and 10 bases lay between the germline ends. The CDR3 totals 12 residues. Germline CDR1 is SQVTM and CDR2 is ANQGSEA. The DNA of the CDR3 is TGCAGCGTTTCTACAGGAGATCAGCCCCAGCATTTT. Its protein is CSVSTGDQPQHF.

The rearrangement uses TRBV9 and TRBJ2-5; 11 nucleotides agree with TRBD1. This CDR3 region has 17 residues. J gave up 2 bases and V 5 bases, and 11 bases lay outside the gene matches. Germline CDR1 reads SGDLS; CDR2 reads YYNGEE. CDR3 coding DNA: TGTGCCAGCAGTGCCGGGACAGGGGGAGGGGGACAAGAGACCCAGTACTTC. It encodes CASSAGTGGGGQETQYF.

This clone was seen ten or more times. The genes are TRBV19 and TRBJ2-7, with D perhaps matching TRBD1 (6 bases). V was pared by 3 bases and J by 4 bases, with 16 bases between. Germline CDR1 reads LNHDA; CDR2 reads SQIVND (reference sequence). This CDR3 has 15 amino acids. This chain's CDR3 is CASSIPGDPLYEQYF. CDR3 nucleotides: TGTGCCAGTAGTATCCCAGGGGACCCCCTTTACGAGCAGTACTTC.

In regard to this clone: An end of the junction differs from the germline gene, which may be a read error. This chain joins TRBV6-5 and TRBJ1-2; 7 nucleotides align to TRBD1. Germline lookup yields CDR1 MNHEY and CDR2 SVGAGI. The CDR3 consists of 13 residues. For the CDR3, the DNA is TGTGCCAGCACTTACAGGGGCGCCTATGGCTACACCTTC. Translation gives CASTYRGAYGYTF.

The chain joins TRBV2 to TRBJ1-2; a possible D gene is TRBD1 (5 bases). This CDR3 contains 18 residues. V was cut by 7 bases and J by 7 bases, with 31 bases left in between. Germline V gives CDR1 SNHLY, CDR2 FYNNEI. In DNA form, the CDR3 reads TGTGCCAGCAAGGGGACTCTGGGACGGATGAAGGCCGGCTCTGGCTACACCTTC. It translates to CASKGTLGRMKAGSGYTF.

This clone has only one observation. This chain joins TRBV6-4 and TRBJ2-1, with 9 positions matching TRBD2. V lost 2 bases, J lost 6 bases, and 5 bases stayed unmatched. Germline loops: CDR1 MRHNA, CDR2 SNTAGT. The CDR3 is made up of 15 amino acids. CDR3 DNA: TGTGCCAGCAGTGACCTTGGCGGGAGGGCCAATGAGCAGTTCTTC. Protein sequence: CASSDLGGRANEQFF.

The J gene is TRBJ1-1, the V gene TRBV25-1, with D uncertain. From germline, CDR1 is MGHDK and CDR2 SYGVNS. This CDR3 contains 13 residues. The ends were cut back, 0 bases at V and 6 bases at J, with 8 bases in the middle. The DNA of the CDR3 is TGTGCCAGCAGTGAATATCAACAGTCTGAAGCTTTCTTT. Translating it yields CASSEYQQSEAFF. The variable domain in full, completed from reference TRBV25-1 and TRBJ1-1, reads EADIYQTPRYLVIGTGKKITLECSQTMGHDKMYWYQQDPGMELHLIHYSYGVNSTEKGDLSSESTVSRIRTEHFPLTLESARPSHTSQYLCASSEYQQSEAFFGQGTRLTVV.